This TCR beta chain was obtained from a study of blood T cell repertoires in COVID-19. For the study at large: The United States, Italy and Spain supplied acute and convalescent COVID-19 samples. PBMCs, B-cell-depleted T cells, or T cells provided the cDNA or gDNA that made up the material.

V shed 2 bases and J shed 0 bases, with 4 bases lying between them. CDR3 length: 13 residues. Under the authors' procedure: Amplification of reference gene primers provided the estimated nucleated cell counts. Measured with immunoSEQ multiplex PCR; TCRdb has only the in-frame clones, and not every one. Clone size and the V and J calls come from that table; the DNA yielded D and trimming. The table records about 170,000 clones, around 87% of them present only once. Seattle enrolled patients during active infection and tracked them longitudinally. This TCR came from a woman aged 80 or over with COVID-19, enrolled during active disease. Sequencing input: peripheral blood. The chain combines TRBV12-3 or TRBV12-4 with TRBJ1-2; D is undetermined. The CDR3 DNA follows: TGTGCCAGCAGTTTATCTACTAACTATGGCTACACCTTC. It encodes CASSLSTNYGYTF.